Listed here are 10 T cell receptor beta chains from one sample, sequenced in a study of T cells in Graves' hyperthyroidism and ophthalmopathy. From RNA transcripts, TCR beta CDR3 regions were amplified. The study used the HTBI primer set for a first-round RT-PCR of the TCR CDR3. TCRdb ran MiXCR on the multiplex PCR reads and lists one entry per CDR3 protein. The sample lists about 59,000 distinct CDR3 sequences; approximately 57% were seen once. The sample taken for sequencing was blood. The receptors shown here come from a woman aged 60-70 years with Graves' ophthalmopathy.

In this sample, this clonotype turned up a few times. This chain links TRBV15 with TRBJ2-1, with 14 bases aligning to TRBD2. This CDR3 region has 15 residues. The germline V gene has CDR1 LNHNV and CDR2 YYDKDF (reference sequence). The trim removed 3 bases at V and 8 bases at J, leaving 3 bases unmatched. The CDR3 here is CATSRWTSGRYEQFF. In nucleotides, the CDR3 is TGTGCCACCAGCAGGTGGACTAGCGGGAGGTATGAGCAGTTCTTC.

The chain recombines TRBV12-3 or TRBV12-4 with TRBJ1-2; tentative D call: TRBD1 (6 bases). With 6 bases removed from V and 12 bases from J, the gap between germline ends came to 17 bases. CDR3 length equals 12 residues. Written as DNA, the CDR3 is TGTGCCAGCAGCCGGACAGCCTCTGGAAACACCTTC. Protein product: CASSRTASGNTF.

This clonotype showed up many times. The CDR3 protein is CASSQGQTTNEKLFF. The CDR3, as DNA: TGCGCCAGCAGCCAAGGACAGACAACTAATGAAAAACTGTTTTTT. V usage is TRBV4-1 and J usage is TRBJ1-4, with a possible D match to TRBD1 (5 bases). Germline V gene data show CDR1 as MGHRA and CDR2 as YSYEKL. The CDR3 loop spans 15 amino acids. Trimming removed 1 base from V and 0 bases from J, with 6 bases in between.

The rearrangement links TRBV7-2 to TRBJ1-6; 9 nucleotides line up with TRBD1. The CDR3 spans 15 residues. Germline V CDR1 and CDR2: SGHTA, FQGNSA. The ends lost 1 base at V and 9 bases at J; junction bases unmatched: 4. This chain's CDR3 is CASSLVTGGSSPLHF. CDR3 DNA: TGTGCCAGCAGCTTAGTGACAGGGGGATCTTCACCCCTCCACTTT. The full variable domain, completed using reference TRBV7-2 and TRBJ1-6, is GAGVSQSPSNKVTEKGKDVELRCDPISGHTALYWYRQSLGQGLEFLIYFQGNSAPDKSGLPSDRFSAERTGGSVSTLTIQRTQQEDSAVYLCASSLVTGGSSPLHFGNGTRLTVT.

CDR3 bases: TGTGCCAGCAGTTTGGGGCTAGCGGGAGTGGGCGAGCAGTACTTC. Translating it yields CASSLGLAGVGEQYF. The chain joins TRBV28 to TRBJ2-7, with TRBD2 matching over 10 bases. Germline loops: CDR1 MDHEN, CDR2 SYDVKM. This CDR3 comprises 15 residues. Trimming took 3 bases from V and 6 from J; bases not matched to a gene: 8.

On this clonotype itself: At one end the junction does not follow the germline gene, possibly because of a read error. This chain joins TRBV4-1 and TRBJ2-3; D ambiguous. This CDR3 spans 13 amino acids. Germline V CDR1 and CDR2: MGHRA, YSYEKL. CDR3 sequence reads: CASSRLDAYTQYF. DNA of the CDR3: TGCGCTAGCAGTCGACTGGACGCATATACGCAGTATTTT.

The chain carries TRBV27 and TRBJ2-1; 8 bases match TRBD2. The CDR3 covers 16 residues. After removal of 2 bases from V and 4 bases from J, the junction contained 7 bases not matched to a gene. Germline lookup yields CDR1 MNHEY and CDR2 SMNVEV (reference sequence). In DNA form, the CDR3 reads TGTGCCAGCAGTTTAAGAGCGGGAGTTTTGTACAATGAGCAGTTCTTC. Protein product: CASSLRAGVLYNEQFF.

In this sample, this clonotype turned up many times. One base away lies a much larger clone, so this may be a sequencing read error. This chain uses TRBV20-1 with TRBJ2-7, with TRBD2 matching 14 bases. CDR1 is DFQATT and CDR2 is SNEGSKA in the germline V gene (reference sequence). This CDR3 is built from 16 residues. J gave up 2 bases and V 5 bases, and 8 bases lay outside the gene matches. In DNA form, the CDR3 reads TGCAGTGCTGAAAGGGGACTAGCGGGAGCTGCCTACGAGCAGTACTTC. It codes for CSAERGLAGAAYEQYF.

Within the sample, this clonotype is medium-sized. The rearrangement joins TRBV10-3 to TRBJ2-5, with a possible D match to TRBD1 (5 bases). V was shortened by 0 bases and J by 2 bases, with 10 bases between the two germline ends. The germline gives CDR1 ENHRY, CDR2 SYGVKD. CDR3 length: 15 residues. CDR3 nucleotides: TGTGCCATCAGTGAGTCGACAGTACGTCAAGAGACCCAGTACTTC. The encoded protein is CAISESTVRQETQYF.

This clonotype has ten or more counts. The chain combines TRBV7-9 with TRBJ2-5, with 7 nucleotides matching TRBD1. This CDR3 has 16 amino acids. V was clipped by 4 bases and J by 0 bases; unmatched bases: 8. The germline V gene has CDR1 SEHNR and CDR2 FQNEAQ (reference sequence). The CDR3 coding sequence is TGTGCCAGCAGCTCACCCCAGACAGGGTACCAAGAGACCCAGTACTTC. It is translated as CASSSPQTGYQETQYF.